A single sample is the source of the 24 T cell receptor beta chains below, sequenced in a study of early T cells in non-severe SARS-CoV-2 infection. One entry per CDR3 protein results from TCRdb running MiXCR on the 5' RACE reads. This table holds some 60,000 distinct CDR3 sequences, roughly an eighth found once. Sequencing input: whole blood. The receptors originated from an adult who was a healthcare worker with PCR-confirmed SARS-CoV-2 infection or an uninfected control (not recorded which).

This clonotype was observed a few times. The chain joins TRBV29-1 to TRBJ2-7; TRBD2 matches at 7 bases. The CDR3 extends over 16 amino acids. From germline, CDR1 is SQVTM and CDR2 ANQGSEA. The trim removed 1 base at V and 0 bases at J, leaving 9 bases unmatched. CDR3 sequence: CSVEAGMSGISYEQYF. In nucleotides, the CDR3 is TGCAGCGTTGAAGCGGGGATGAGCGGGATCTCCTACGAGCAGTACTTC.

This clonotype has ten or more counts. The chain joins TRBV5-1 to TRBJ1-1, with a possible D match to TRBD1 (5 bases). The CDR3 has 16 residues. Between the trimmed V and J ends, which lost 4 bases and 1 base, there was a span of 17 bases. Germline CDR1 and CDR2: SGHRS and YFSETQ. The CDR3 region has the DNA TGCGCCAGCAGCAGGCGGGGAAGAGGGGCGAACACTGAAGCTTTCTTT. Its translation is CASSRRGRGANTEAFF. Full variable domain (rest looked up from reference TRBV5-1 and TRBJ1-1): KAGVTQTPRYLIKTRGQQVTLSCSPISGHRSVSWYQQTPGQGLQFLFEYFSETQRNKGNFPGRFSGRQFSNSRSEMNVSTLELGDSALYLCASSRRGRGANTEAFFGQGTRLTVV.

This chain links TRBV29-1 with TRBJ2-5; the D gene is possibly TRBD1 (5 bases). CDR1 and CDR2 from the germline V gene are SQVTM and ANQGSEA. Trimming cost V 2 bases and J 4 bases, with 11 bases left between them. The CDR3 is 13 amino acids. The CDR3 sequence: CSVERGLGETQYF. CDR3 in DNA: TGCAGCGTTGAAAGGGGCCTTGGAGAGACCCAGTACTTC. Looking up the rest from reference TRBV29-1 and TRBJ2-5 gives the full variable domain: SAVISQKPSRDICQRGTSLTIQCQVDSQVTMMFWYRQQPGQSLTLIATANQGSEATYESGFVIDKFPISRPNLTFSTLTVSNMSPEDSSIYLCSVERGLGETQYFGPGTRLLVL.

This clonotype turned up a few times. The chain uses TRBV10-1 and TRBJ1-6; the match to TRBD1 covers 9 bases. CDR1 WNHNN and CDR2 SYGVQD come from the germline V gene (reference sequence). The CDR3 runs to 14 residues. Losses at the gene ends were 5 bases for V and 10 bases for J; bases not matched to a gene: 6. CDR3: CASSPGQGVSPLHF. CDR3 in DNA: TGCGCCAGCAGTCCGGGACAGGGAGTGTCACCCCTCCACTTT.

This clonotype was observed at least ten times. The chain combines TRBV10-3 with TRBJ2-7; D may be TRBD1 (6 bases). This CDR3 comprises 13 residues. Germline V gene sequence: CDR1 ENHRY, CDR2 SYGVKD. V was clipped by 3 bases and J by 9 bases, with 15 bases between them. CDR3 DNA: TGTGCCATCAGTGACAGGGGCGAAACGAGGCAGTACTTC. Translation: CAISDRGETRQYF.

This clonotype was picked up many times. The V call is TRBV29-1, the J call TRBJ1-1; D is undetermined. Germline V lookup: CDR1 SQVTM, CDR2 ANQGSEA. The CDR3 runs to 13 residues. Trimming took 7 bases from V and 0 from J, leaving 12 bases between them. DNA for the CDR3: TGCAGCGAGAGGGTTGGGATGAACACTGAAGCTTTCTTT. Translated: CSERVGMNTEAFF.

This clonotype was observed at least ten times. The gene calls are TRBV5-1 and TRBJ2-1; the D is unclear. Per germline, CDR1 SGHRS and CDR2 YFSETQ. Trimming removed 5 bases from V and 3 bases from J, with 9 bases in between. The length of the CDR3 is 13 residues. CDR3 nucleotide sequence: TGCGCCAGCAGAACCCCAGGCTACAATGAGCAGTTCTTC. Encoded protein: CASRTPGYNEQFF.

A remark on this clonotype: This could be a read error, since a much larger clone is one nucleotide away. This chain links TRBV7-9 with TRBJ2-1, with D possibly being TRBD1 (5 bases). V lost 5 bases and J 8 bases, leaving 13 bases between the germline ends. The CDR3 totals 13 residues. Germline V gives CDR1 SEHNR, CDR2 FQNEAQ (reference sequence). In nucleotides, the CDR3 is TGTGCCAGCAGCCCCCAGGGTTACGATGAGCAGTTCTTC. Encoded protein: CASSPQGYDEQFF.

CDR3 sequence: CASSRLAGAYEQYF. CDR3 in DNA: TGTGCCAGCAGCCGACTAGCGGGAGCCTACGAGCAGTACTTC. The rearrangement uses TRBV7-9 and TRBJ2-7, with 12 bases that match TRBD2. Looked up from germline, CDR1 is SEHNR and CDR2 is FQNEAQ (reference sequence). Germline trimming cut 5 bases from V and 2 bases from J; bases unmatched to any gene: 1. The CDR3 totals 14 residues.

This sequence joins TRBV4-1 and TRBJ1-6; tentative D call: TRBD1 (6 bases). The CDR3 is 18 amino acids. Germline-derived CDR1 and CDR2 are MGHRA and YSYEKL. The germline V and J ends were trimmed by 4 bases and 0 bases, with 16 bases remaining between them. CDR3 sequence reads: CASSPGLRGSSYNSPLHF. CDR3 in DNA: TGCGCCAGCAGCCCGGGGCTTAGGGGGAGCTCCTATAATTCACCCCTCCACTTT.

J is TRBJ2-7 and V is TRBV5-1; the match to TRBD2 covers 12 bases. Trimming took 3 bases from V and 3 from J; bases not matched to a gene: 4. Germline-derived CDR1 and CDR2 are SGHRS and YFSETQ. This CDR3 has 15 residues. CDR3 protein: CASSWLAGGLYEQYF. The CDR3 coding sequence is TGCGCCAGCAGCTGGCTAGCGGGGGGGCTCTACGAGCAGTACTTC. The variable domain in full, completed from reference TRBV5-1 and TRBJ2-7, reads KAGVTQTPRYLIKTRGQQVTLSCSPISGHRSVSWYQQTPGQGLQFLFEYFSETQRNKGNFPGRFSGRQFSNSRSEMNVSTLELGDSALYLCASSWLAGGLYEQYFGPGTRLTVT.

This clonotype has more than one count but fewer than ten. The chain is built from TRBV7-8 and TRBJ2-3; possible D gene TRBD1, 5 bases. The V end was cut by 0 bases, the J end by 5 bases, with 9 bases between. CDR3 length: 14 amino acids. Germline CDR1 SGHVS, CDR2 FQNEAQ. The CDR3 here is CASSLAQGRDTQYF. CDR3 in DNA: TGTGCCAGCAGCTTAGCGCAGGGAAGAGATACGCAGTATTTT.

In this sample, this clonotype turned up many times. This chain joins TRBV6-2 or TRBV6-3 and TRBJ2-7; D ambiguous. Germline V CDR1 and CDR2: MNHEY, SVGEGT. The CDR3 totals 12 residues. Trimming took 0 bases from V and 2 from J, leaving 2 bases between them. CDR3 coding DNA: TGTGCCAGCAGTTACTCGGCCTACGAGCAGTACTTC. Encoded protein: CASSYSAYEQYF.

This clonotype has ten or more counts. J is TRBJ2-6 and V is TRBV5-4, with D uncertain. V lost 5 bases and J 2 bases, leaving 11 bases between the germline ends. The length of the CDR3 is 15 residues. The V gene's germline CDR1 is SGHNT and CDR2 YYREEE (reference sequence). DNA of the CDR3: TGTGCCAGCAGTCCGTTCCAGGCTGGGGCCAACGTCCTGACTTTC. Translated, it gives CASSPFQAGANVLTF.

The rearrangement links TRBV7-8 to TRBJ2-3; 7 bases are shared with TRBD1. This CDR3 has 14 amino acids. CDR1 and CDR2 from the germline V gene are SGHVS and FQNEAQ. Losses at the gene ends were 1 base for V and 8 bases for J; bases not matched to a gene: 6. The CDR3: CASSLGDSGVTQYF. The DNA of the CDR3 is TGTGCCAGCAGCTTAGGGGACAGTGGGGTTACGCAGTATTTT.

In this sample, this clonotype turned up many times. CDR3 bases: TGTGCCAGCCGGTTGGCGGGGAGCTCCTACGAGCAGTACTTC. It encodes CASRLAGSSYEQYF. V usage is TRBV6-6 and J usage is TRBJ2-7; weak D call: TRBD2 (6 bases). Per germline, CDR1 MNHNY and CDR2 SVGAGI (reference sequence). This CDR3 is built from 14 residues. V was trimmed by 8 bases and J by 0 bases, leaving 14 bases between them.

This clonotype was detected ten times or more. The chain couples TRBV5-6 to TRBJ1-1, with D possibly TRBD1 on 6 matching bases. The CDR3 is made up of 16 amino acids. The ends were cut back, 0 bases at V and 0 bases at J, with 12 bases in the middle. Per germline, CDR1 SGHDT and CDR2 YYEEEE. Here the CDR3 reads CASSLESGGMNTEAFF. The CDR3 nucleotides read TGTGCCAGCAGCTTGGAATCGGGGGGCATGAACACTGAAGCTTTCTTT.

In its sample, this clonotype was seen many times. The V call is TRBV7-9, the J call TRBJ2-1; D not resolved. The length of the CDR3 is 11 residues. Trimming took 4 bases from V and 12 from J, leaving 10 bases between them. CDR1 SEHNR and CDR2 FQNEAQ come from the germline V gene (reference sequence). The CDR3 protein is CASSSSNAQFF. DNA of the CDR3: TGTGCCAGCAGCTCCTCAAACGCGCAGTTCTTC.

The V call is TRBV11-2, the J call TRBJ2-1, with TRBD2 matching 7 bases. This CDR3 is built from 13 residues. J gave up 13 bases and V 3 bases, and 9 bases lay outside the gene matches. The germline V gene has CDR1 SGHAT and CDR2 FQNNGV. The CDR3 spells CASSFVGGRGQFF. For the CDR3, the DNA is TGTGCCAGCAGCTTCGTGGGAGGGAGGGGCCAGTTCTTC.

For this clonotype: The junction differs from germline at one of its ends, possibly a read error. V is TRBV2 and J is TRBJ2-3, with TRBD1 matching 7 bases. The CDR3 length is 13 residues. Per the germline V gene, CDR1 is SNHLY and CDR2 is FYNNEI. CDR3 sequence: CSSESDRHDTQYF. Here the CDR3 DNA reads TGTTCCAGCGAGTCGGACAGGCATGATACGCAGTATTTT.

There are many counts of this clonotype. J is TRBJ1-5 and V is TRBV18, with 8 bases fitting TRBD1. The CDR3 is 13 amino acids. Germline V lookup: CDR1 KGHSH, CDR2 LQKENI. V lost 6 bases and J lost 4; bases outside the gene matches: 2. The CDR3 loop reads CASSRTGNQPQHF. CDR3 in DNA: TGTGCCAGCTCTAGGACAGGGAATCAGCCCCAGCATTTT.

The V and J genes are TRBV24-1 and TRBJ2-5, with 7 bases matching TRBD1. CDR1 KGHDR and CDR2 SFDVKD come from the germline V gene. The J segment lost 0 bases and the V segment lost 1 base, leaving 4 bases of the junction unmatched. The CDR3 is made up of 16 amino acids. CDR3 protein: CATSDFPGQHQETQYF. The DNA of the CDR3 is TGTGCCACCAGTGATTTTCCGGGACAGCACCAAGAGACCCAGTACTTC.

This clonotype was picked up many times. The chain couples TRBV20-1 to TRBJ2-1, with TRBD2 identical over 9 bases. The CDR3 extends over 17 amino acids. V lost 0 bases and J lost 0; bases outside the gene matches: 6. Per the germline V gene, CDR1 is DFQATT and CDR2 is SNEGSKA (reference sequence). DNA of the CDR3: TGCAGTGCTAGAGATCGGAGCGGGGGGACCTCCTACAATGAGCAGTTCTTC. Its translation: CSARDRSGGTSYNEQFF.

This clonotype came up many times. The rearrangement joins TRBV6-1 to TRBJ1-4; D call uncertain. The V end lost 1 base, the J end lost 4 bases, and 13 bases lay between the germline ends. The CDR3 is made up of 16 amino acids. Germline V gene data show CDR1 as MNHNS and CDR2 as SASEGT. The CDR3 DNA reads TGTGCCAGCAGTGAAGGGTTGTACACGGATAATGAAAAACTGTTTTTT. The encoded protein is CASSEGLYTDNEKLFF.